These 18 T cell receptor beta chains were all obtained from the same sample, sequenced in a study of early T cells in non-severe SARS-CoV-2 infection (dated by TCRdb to the early 2020s). The method behind the library was 5' RACE. The instrument given in TCRdb is NextSeq 500. TCRdb redid the processing of the public reads, applying fastp at Q25 and MiXCR, and retained in-frame beta chains. Here each entry gathers all rows of one CDR3 protein and keeps the most common genes and DNA. The sample includes about 22,000 distinct CDR3 sequences, with around 3.3% observed a single time. The top ten constitute around 5.5% of the sample. Input material: whole blood. The receptors here all came from an adult who was a healthcare worker with PCR-confirmed SARS-CoV-2 infection or an uninfected control (not recorded which).

This clonotype was observed at least ten times. The chain uses TRBV19 and TRBJ2-2; D remains ambiguous. The germline V gene encodes CDR1 LNHDA and CDR2 SQIVND (reference sequence). V was shortened by 5 bases and J by 0 bases, with 13 bases between the two germline ends. The CDR3 covers 16 residues. CDR3 sequence reads: CASSSWTWANTGELFF. As DNA, the CDR3 is TGTGCCAGTAGTTCCTGGACCTGGGCGAACACCGGGGAGCTGTTTTTT.

This clonotype was observed a few times. The V and J genes are TRBV5-5 and TRBJ2-7, with D hard to call. The germline gives CDR1 SGHKS, CDR2 YYEKEE (reference sequence). Trimming removed 0 bases from V and 4 bases from J, with 8 bases in between. The CDR3 extends over 13 amino acids. CDR3 region: CASSLVGLYEQYF. CDR3 nucleotide sequence: TGTGCCAGCAGCTTGGTCGGCTTGTACGAGCAGTACTTC.

This chain connects TRBV19 to TRBJ2-2; D perhaps matches TRBD2 (6 bases). The germline V and J ends were trimmed by 7 bases and 5 bases, with 17 bases remaining between them. The length of the CDR3 is 15 residues. Germline V gene data show CDR1 as LNHDA and CDR2 as SQIVND (reference sequence). Here the CDR3 reads CASTRGGAGTGELFF. CDR3 DNA: TGTGCCAGTACCCGCGGAGGGGCGGGGACCGGGGAGCTGTTTTTT.

This clonotype was detected many times. V and J are TRBV19 and TRBJ1-5; D call uncertain. Looked up from germline, CDR1 is LNHDA and CDR2 is SQIVND (reference sequence). Trimming left V 5 bases short and J 0 bases short, with 8 bases between. The CDR3 runs 14 residues. CDR3 sequence reads: CASSDRYSNQPQHF. Written as DNA, the CDR3 is TGTGCCAGTAGTGACCGATATAGCAATCAGCCCCAGCATTTT.

This clonotype was counted at least ten times. The chain couples TRBV27 to TRBJ2-3; no reliable D call. Germline-derived CDR1 and CDR2 are MNHEY and SMNVEV (reference sequence). This CDR3 comprises 13 residues. The germline V and J ends were trimmed by 8 bases and 6 bases, with 15 bases remaining between them. DNA of the CDR3: TGTGCCAGCGCCCATACATCGTCGGATACGCAGTATTTT. Amino acids: CASAHTSSDTQYF.

At least ten counts were recorded for this clonotype. The V call is TRBV7-2, the J call TRBJ1-1; D call uncertain. The V gene lost 4 bases and the J gene lost 5 bases, with 14 bases spanning the gap. Germline V gene sequence: CDR1 SGHTA, CDR2 FQGNSA. CDR3 size: 14 residues. The CDR3 DNA follows: TGTGCCAGCAGCTCAATGGTCTTGAGTACTGAAGCTTTCTTT. This encodes CASSSMVLSTEAFF.

The V call is TRBV6-1, the J call TRBJ2-3; TRBD1 or TRBD2 may be the D gene (5 bases each). Looked up from germline, CDR1 is MNHNS and CDR2 is SASEGT. V was cut by 8 bases and J by 8 bases, with 17 bases left in between. The CDR3 is made up of 13 amino acids. CDR3 sequence: CASEGTVAGTQYF. CDR3 DNA: TGTGCCAGCGAGGGGACGGTGGCCGGTACGCAGTATTTT.

The V call is TRBV11-3, the J call TRBJ2-3; no reliable D call. CDR1 is SGHNT and CDR2 is YENEEA in the germline V gene. The CDR3 covers 13 residues. Trimming stripped 0 bases from V and 2 bases from J, with 3 bases between. The CDR3 bases are TGTGCCAGCAGCTTAGATCTCACAGATACGCAGTATTTT. Its protein is CASSLDLTDTQYF.

There are many counts of this clonotype. This chain joins TRBV12-3 or TRBV12-4 and TRBJ2-3; D gene uncertain. V was trimmed by 0 bases and J by 5 bases, leaving 3 bases between them. This CDR3 is built from 12 residues. The CDR3 nucleotides are TGTGCCAGCAGTTTAGCGGTAGATACGCAGTATTTT. Translation gives CASSLAVDTQYF.

In this sample, this clonotype turned up many times. The chain uses TRBV12-3 or TRBV12-4 and TRBJ1-1; D gene unclear. V was shortened by 2 bases and J by 0 bases, with 10 bases between the two germline ends. The CDR3 contains 15 residues. DNA of the CDR3: TGTGCCAGCAGTTTAAAGACTGTCATGAACACTGAAGCTTTCTTT. Its protein product is CASSLKTVMNTEAFF.

There are many counts of this clonotype. The V and J genes are TRBV14 and TRBJ2-1; 7 nucleotides line up with TRBD1. V shed 1 base, J shed 7 bases, and the junction held 13 bases outside the gene matches. Looked up from germline, CDR1 is SGHDN and CDR2 is FVKESK. The CDR3 sequence is 17 residues long. The CDR3 region is CASSQGAPGQNRNEQFF. DNA for the CDR3: TGTGCCAGCAGCCAAGGGGCACCGGGACAGAACAGAAATGAGCAGTTCTTC.

This chain uses TRBV28 with TRBJ2-5; D is possibly TRBD1 (6 bases). V shed 6 bases and J shed 2 bases, with 19 bases lying between them. This CDR3 is built from 16 residues. Germline loops: CDR1 MDHEN, CDR2 SYDVKM. In DNA, the CDR3 is TGTGCCAGCAGCCGTCGACAGGCTGGAATTCAAGAGACCCAGTACTTC. It yields the protein CASSRRQAGIQETQYF. The variable domain in full, completed from reference TRBV28 and TRBJ2-5, reads DVKVTQSSRYLVKRTGEKVFLECVQDMDHENMFWYRQDPGLGLRLIYFSYDVKMKEKGDIPEGYSVSREKKERFSLILESASTNQTSMYLCASSRRQAGIQETQYFGPGTRLLVL.

This clonotype has a count of ten or more. The rearrangement joins TRBV20-1 to TRBJ2-6; possible D gene TRBD1, 5 bases. The germline V gene encodes CDR1 DFQATT and CDR2 SNEGSKA (reference sequence). V lost 3 bases to trimming and J lost 1 base, with 13 bases between them. The CDR3 extends over 16 amino acids. CDR3 in amino acids: CSARELGASGANVLTF. The CDR3 DNA is TGCAGTGCTAGGGAGTTAGGGGCGTCTGGGGCCAACGTCCTGACTTTC.

This clonotype has more than one count but fewer than ten. This sequence joins TRBV7-6 and TRBJ2-7; unclear D gene. From germline, CDR1 is SGHVS and CDR2 FNYEAQ. This CDR3 region has 13 residues. The V and J ends lost 3 bases and 1 base respectively, with 7 bases between them. The CDR3 nucleotides read TGTGCCAGCAGCTTCCAGGAGTCCTACGAGCAGTACTTC. It encodes CASSFQESYEQYF.

By share of the sample, this clonotype is medium-sized. The chain combines TRBV29-1 with TRBJ2-5; D might be TRBD2 (7 bases). Germline CDR1 and CDR2: SQVTM and ANQGSEA. With 8 bases removed from V and 4 bases from J, the gap between germline ends came to 26 bases. This CDR3 contains 16 residues. CDR3 sequence reads: CSPGGLAGEYIETQYF. The DNA for the CDR3 is TGCAGCCCTGGGGGGCTTGCGGGGGAGTACATAGAGACCCAGTACTTC.

Many counts were recorded for this clonotype. DNA for the CDR3: TGTGCCAGCAGCCCCTGGACAGGGTACGAGCAGTACTTC. As protein: CASSPWTGYEQYF. The V call is TRBV11-3, the J call TRBJ2-7; 8 bases align to TRBD1. The length of the CDR3 is 13 residues. Unmatched junction bases numbered 4, after V lost 5 bases and J lost 4 bases. Germline V gene data show CDR1 as SGHNT and CDR2 as YENEEA.

This clonotype was picked up many times. V is TRBV6-5 and J is TRBJ2-7; TRBD1 agrees at 7 bases. Germline CDR1 is MNHEY and CDR2 is SVGAGI. The CDR3 contains 15 residues. V lost 5 bases, J lost 0 bases, and 7 bases stayed unmatched. The CDR3 nucleotides read TGTGCCAGCAGTAGGACAGGCTTGGCCTCCTACGAGCAGTACTTC. Translating it yields CASSRTGLASYEQYF.

This clonotype was detected ten times or more. The chain links TRBV20-1 to TRBJ2-7; 7 nucleotides line up with TRBD2. J lost 0 bases, V lost 1 base, and 3 bases had no gene match. Germline V gene data show CDR1 as DFQATT and CDR2 as SNEGSKA (reference sequence). This CDR3 comprises 14 residues. The CDR3: CSARGRDYSYEQYF. CDR3 DNA: TGCAGTGCTAGAGGCCGGGACTACTCCTACGAGCAGTACTTC.